This T cell receptor (beta chain) emerged from a study of blood T cells in healthy people across ages. With regard to this clonotype: The antigen remains unidentified.

A second roughly 7 to 12 cycle PCR used barcoded and J-beta primers. TCRdb re-analysed the 5' RACE reads in MiXCR, keeping a single row per CDR3 protein. The sample records roughly 800,000 distinct CDR3 sequences, roughly 60% being singletons. Study-wide points: Across the age range, TCR beta diversity per million T cells fell in a roughly linear way. Among long-lived donors, naive CD4+ cells were more numerous and diversity higher than in aged donors.

V was pared by 5 bases and J by 5 bases, with 9 bases of the junction left unmatched. CDR3 length equals 15 residues. The germline gives CDR1 SNHLY, CDR2 FYNNEI. The receptor comes from a young man in good health. The rearrangement uses TRBV2 and TRBJ2-5, with TRBD1 matching over 9 bases. Sequencing input: blood. The CDR3 nucleotides are TGTGCCAGCAGTCCCTTTACAGGGGGCGGTGAGACCCAGTACTTC. Residues: CASSPFTGGGETQYF.